This T cell receptor (beta chain) is from a study of cytomegalovirus exposure and HLA in healthy donors. Points from the study as a whole: Available immune exposure information covered CMV serostatus only. Based on reports, TCR beta sequences accurately predicted HLA-A and HLA-B alleles for most subjects. Among TCR sequences, most were rare, though some public TCRs appeared in many donors. There were 150 to 200 TCR beta chains listed as cytomegalovirus-associated.

V lost 0 bases and J lost 6, with 11 bases in between. This CDR3 has 14 amino acids. Germline-derived CDR1 and CDR2 are MNHNS and SASEGT. A remark on this clone: Its antigen is as yet unknown.

The PCR had 60 Vbeta and 13 Jbeta primers. Profiled with immunoSEQ multiplex PCR; TCRdb holds only in-frame clones, not every one. The sample lists about 140,000 clones; roughly 79% were seen once. The sequence derives from a male donor in good health and CMV-seronegative. The chain links TRBV6-1 to TRBJ1-2, with no clear D. Sequenced input: PBMCs. The CDR3: CASSEALGGNGYTF. CDR3 nucleotide sequence: TGTGCCAGCAGTGAAGCGTTGGGAGGAAATGGCTACACCTTC.